The T cell receptor (beta chain) under discussion was sequenced for a study of blood T cell repertoires in COVID-19. The wider study: Sites in the United States, Italy and Spain provided acute and convalescent COVID-19 samples. PBMCs, B-cell-depleted T cells, or T cells were the source of the cDNA or gDNA that made up the material.

Authors' methods: Amplification with reference gene primers provided the estimates of nucleated cell counts. The assay was immunoSEQ multiplex PCR, and TCRdb's table has in-frame clones only and misses some. V and J calls and clone size follow that table, whereas D and trimming were derived from the DNA. This table holds about 140,000 clones, roughly 88% found once. Trimming removed 0 bases from V and 0 bases from J, with 12 bases in between. This CDR3 spans 16 amino acids. Germline loops: CDR1 KGHSH, CDR2 LQKENI. The sample consisted of peripheral blood. This receptor was obtained from a woman aged 45-65 years with acute or convalescent COVID-19. The chain recombines TRBV18 with TRBJ2-7, with D possibly matching TRBD1 (6 bases). DNA for the CDR3: TGTGCCAGCTCACCACCGGGGACACCGAGCTCCTACGAGCAGTACTTC. It specifies CASSPPGTPSSYEQYF. Filled out from reference TRBV18 and TRBJ2-7, the complete variable domain reads NAGVMQNPRHLVRRRGQEARLRCSPMKGHSHVYWYRQLPEEGLKFMVYLQKENIIDESGMPKERFSAEFPKEGPSILRIQQVVRGDSAAYFCASSPPGTPSSYEQYFGPGTRLTVT.